This T cell receptor beta chain was sequenced during a study of T-cell memory formation after mild COVID-19. Study-wide results and caveats: Researchers could not confirm that second-wave clones peaking on day 37 targeted SARS-CoV-2. Most CD4+ clones that shrank were in CM and EM, while CD8+ ones turned up in EMRA.

TCRdb re-analysed the 5' RACE reads in MiXCR, keeping a single row per CDR3 protein. The table shows about 340,000 distinct CDR3 sequences, with 13% to 15% occurring only once. The CDR3 consists of 16 residues. Trimming took 4 bases from V and 2 from J, leaving 16 bases between them. Germline-derived CDR1 and CDR2 are SGHRS and YFSETQ. This clonotype was seen ten or more times. Its antigen is still unknown. The V and J genes are TRBV5-1 and TRBJ2-1; D is possibly TRBD1 (5 bases). The receptor was derived from a man younger than 30 who had mild COVID-19 (a few samples of this study predate the infection). Cell type and time point are not known. The sequenced material came from PBMCs or a T cell subset sorted from them (not recorded which). CDR3 in DNA: TGCGCCAGCAGCCTTCCATCCCCAGGGACCTACAATGAGCAGTTCTTC. It is translated as CASSLPSPGTYNEQFF.